Below, 20 T cell receptor beta chains from the same sample are listed, as sequenced in a study of blood T cells in healthy people across ages (dated by TCRdb to 2014 to 2015). The method was 5' RACE. The sample was run on an Illumina HiSeq 2500. A second PCR of about 6 to 12 cycles was run with a J-beta primer mix and a sample-barcoded 5' primer. The public sequencing data were trimmed at Q25 with fastp and processed into clonotypes with MiXCR by TCRdb, which kept only in-frame beta chains. One record per CDR3 amino acid sequence lists the most common genes and DNA. This sample comprises hundreds of thousands of distinct CDR3 sequences, under 45% of them detected only once. The biggest ten clones account for about 21% of the sample. Sequencing was done on a sample of blood. These receptors originate from a man aged 55 to 70 in good health.

This clonotype has just a few counts. This sequence joins TRBV3-1 and TRBJ2-4; perhaps D is TRBD1 or TRBD2 (5 bases each). The end of the DNA is better explained by TRBJ2-7, so the J call may be wrong. The CDR3 length is 15 residues. CDR1 is LGHDT, CDR2 YNNKEL, per germline (reference sequence). CDR3 nucleotide sequence: TGTGCCAGCAGCCCGGGACCAGTCGATCAGTACGAGCAGTACTTC. It encodes CASSPGPVDQYEQYF.

This clonotype was detected many times. J is TRBJ2-1 and V is TRBV12-3 or TRBV12-4, with TRBD2 matching 12 bases. The better agreement between TRBJ2-7 and the DNA end casts doubt on the J call. The CDR3 covers 16 residues. The CDR3 nucleotides read TGTGCCAGCAGTTTCGTGACTAGCGGGAGATACAATGAGCAGTACTTC. Its protein is CASSFVTSGRYNEQYF.

In its sample, this clonotype was seen a few times. The chain combines TRBV7-2 with TRBJ1-1; the match to TRBD1 covers 7 bases. Germline assignment: CDR1 SGHTA and CDR2 FQGNSA. This CDR3 is 13 amino acids long. With 7 bases clipped from V and 4 bases from J, the junction kept 6 bases outside the gene matches. The CDR3 nucleotides are TGTGCCAGCATCCACAGGGGTGGCACTGAAGCTTTCTTT. Translated, it gives CASIHRGGTEAFF.

The chain combines TRBV4-3 with TRBJ2-3; D is perhaps TRBD2 (6 bases). The length of the CDR3 is 15 residues. Trimming pared 3 bases from V and 6 bases from J, leaving 16 bases between. CDR1 is LGHNA and CDR2 is YSLEER in the germline V gene. The CDR3 nucleotides are TGCGCCAGCAGCCACGGGACTGCGCCGGAGGATACGCAGTATTTT. Translated, it gives CASSHGTAPEDTQYF.

As concerns this clonotype: This may arise from a read error, as a much more abundant clone is one base away. The chain combines TRBV9 with TRBJ2-5; perhaps D is TRBD1 or TRBD2 (6 bases each). The last part of the DNA fits TRBJ2-1 better; the J call may be wrong. The CDR3 is 15 amino acids. Germline V gene sequence: CDR1 SGDLS, CDR2 YYNGEE. Here the CDR3 DNA reads TGTGCCAGCAGCGCGACAGGACTACAACAAGAGACCCAGTTCTTC. Protein sequence: CASSATGLQQETQFF.

This chain uses TRBV20-1 with TRBJ1-6; TRBD1 matches at 7 bases. Looked up from germline, CDR1 is DFQATT and CDR2 is SNEGSKA (reference sequence). J gave up 5 bases and V 2 bases, and 3 bases lay outside the gene matches. The length of the CDR3 is 14 residues. The CDR3 here is CSARTGADNSPLHF. The CDR3 DNA reads as TGCAGTGCTAGAACAGGGGCGGATAATTCACCCCTCCACTTT.

The chain couples TRBV3-1 to TRBJ2-3, with a tentative D call TRBD1 (5 bases). Germline loops: CDR1 LGHDT, CDR2 YNNKEL (reference sequence). V was trimmed by 1 base and J by 4 bases, leaving 9 bases between them. The CDR3 is made up of 14 amino acids. CDR3 region: CASSQVQGSDTQYF. The DNA of the CDR3 is TGTGCCAGCAGCCAAGTCCAGGGCTCAGATACGCAGTATTTT.

This chain joins TRBV20-1 and TRBJ2-3, with a weak D call TRBD2 (6 bases). Per the germline V gene, CDR1 is DFQATT and CDR2 is SNEGSKA (reference sequence). The V end was cut by 3 bases, the J end by 2 bases, with 9 bases between. The CDR3 contains 13 residues. The CDR3 loop is CSARGLITDTQYF. The DNA of the CDR3 is TGCAGTGCTAGGGGACTGATCACAGATACGCAGTATTTT.

This chain uses TRBV24-1 with TRBJ2-3; D gene uncertain. This CDR3 region has 14 residues. Trimming left V 3 bases short and J 3 bases short, with 9 bases between. Germline V gene data show CDR1 as KGHDR and CDR2 as SFDVKD. CDR3 residues: CATSDRPTTDTQYF. The CDR3 DNA sequence: TGTGCCACCAGTGATCGACCAACAACAGATACGCAGTATTTT.

The chain carries TRBV7-9 and TRBJ1-3; possible D gene TRBD1, 5 bases. V lost 5 bases to trimming and J lost 0 bases, with 14 bases between them. The CDR3 covers 16 residues. The germline V gene encodes CDR1 SEHNR and CDR2 FQNEAQ (reference sequence). As DNA, the CDR3 is TGTGCCAGCAGCGTTGGTGGGGCCCGCTCTGGAAACACCATATATTTT. This sequence encodes CASSVGGARSGNTIYF.

This clonotype was seen a few times. The chain has TRBV6-2 or TRBV6-3 and TRBJ2-3; no definite D call. This CDR3 contains 13 residues. The V end was cut by 5 bases, the J end by 6 bases, with 12 bases between. Germline V gives CDR1 MNHEY, CDR2 SVGEGT. The CDR3 DNA sequence: TGTGCCAGCAGTGAAGACCGGACCGATACGCAGTATTTT. The encoded protein is CASSEDRTDTQYF.

The J gene is TRBJ1-2, the V gene TRBV6-5; D is undetermined. The CDR3 is 14 amino acids. The germline gives CDR1 MNHEY, CDR2 SVGAGI. Trimming cost V 5 bases and J 5 bases, with 15 bases left between them. For the CDR3, the DNA is TGTGCCAGCAGTCCTTCACCAGGAGTTTATGGCTACACCTTC. Translating gives CASSPSPGVYGYTF.

This clonotype was seen a single time. The V and J genes are TRBV3-1 and TRBJ2-5; D unresolved. Near its end, the DNA agrees better with TRBJ2-7, so the J call may be wrong. There are 14 residues in the CDR3. The germline V gene encodes CDR1 LGHDT and CDR2 YNNKEL (reference sequence). Here the CDR3 DNA reads TGTGCCAGCAGCCAAGAGCGGAACGCCTACGAGCAGTACTTC. Translating gives CASSQERNAYEQYF.

CDR3 amino acids: CASSPTSGSLETQYF. The CDR3 DNA sequence: TGTGCCAGCAGCCCTACTAGCGGGAGTTTGGAGACCCAGTACTTC. The V and J genes are TRBV7-2 and TRBJ2-5; 11 nucleotides agree with TRBD2. CDR3 size: 15 residues. The germline V gene encodes CDR1 SGHTA and CDR2 FQGNSA. The J segment lost 5 bases and the V segment lost 5 bases, leaving 7 bases of the junction unmatched.

This clonotype was seen at least ten times. This rearrangement joins TRBV29-1 to TRBJ2-3; unclear D gene. The CDR3 sequence is 12 residues long. Between the trimmed V and J ends, which lost 7 bases and 4 bases, there was a span of 12 bases. Germline V CDR1 and CDR2: SQVTM, ANQGSEA. CDR3 sequence: CSGDLWADTQYF. The CDR3 coding sequence is TGCAGCGGGGATCTTTGGGCAGATACGCAGTATTTT.

This clonotype showed up many times. The chain employs TRBV2 and TRBJ2-5; 7 nucleotides line up with TRBD1. The junction had 5 bases not matched to a gene; V was cut back by 6 bases and J by 1 base. This CDR3 is built from 14 residues. Germline V gives CDR1 SNHLY, CDR2 FYNNEI. The CDR3 DNA sequence: TGTGCCAGCAGCGGCAGGGGGACCCAAGAGACCCAGTACTTC. Translation gives CASSGRGTQETQYF.

J is TRBJ2-7 and V is TRBV6-6; possible D gene TRBD1, 6 bases. CDR1 is MNHNY, CDR2 SVGAGI, per germline (reference sequence). This CDR3 comprises 12 residues. V gave up 6 bases and J gave up 7 bases, with 13 bases separating them. Here the CDR3 DNA reads TGTGCCAGCAGCTTACAACAGGGAGAGCAGTACTTC. Encoded protein: CASSLQQGEQYF.

The chain carries TRBV9 and TRBJ2-1, with a possible D match to TRBD2 (5 bases). The ends were cut back, 3 bases at V and 13 bases at J, with 20 bases in the middle. Germline loops: CDR1 SGDLS, CDR2 YYNGEE. The length of the CDR3 is 14 residues. In DNA, the CDR3 is TGTGCCAGCAGCGCGTTGGAGGACCCGATACTCCAGTTCTTC. Translating it yields CASSALEDPILQFF. Drawing the rest from reference TRBV9 and TRBJ2-1, the complete variable domain is DSGVTQTPKHLITATGQRVTLRCSPRSGDLSVYWYQQSLDQGLQFLIQYYNGEERAKGNILERFSAQQFPDLHSELNLSSLELGDSALYFCASSALEDPILQFFGPGTRLTVL.

In this sample, this clonotype turned up a few times. The genes are TRBV7-9 and TRBJ1-2; no firm D call. This CDR3 has 13 amino acids. Per the germline V gene, CDR1 is SEHNR and CDR2 is FQNEAQ (reference sequence). V was trimmed by 3 bases and J by 8 bases, leaving 13 bases between them. This chain's CDR3 is CASSFRIGRGYTF. CDR3 DNA: TGTGCCAGCAGCTTTCGGATCGGCCGGGGCTACACCTTC.

This clonotype was counted between two and nine times. J is TRBJ2-7 and V is TRBV4-3; possibly TRBD2 for D (6 bases). The CDR3 totals 14 residues. Deletions cut 2 bases from V and 3 bases from J, with 11 bases between. Germline V CDR1 and CDR2: LGHNA, YSLEER. CDR3 loop: CASSQTAGIYEQYF. The CDR3 nucleotides read TGCGCCAGCAGCCAAACCGCGGGGATCTACGAGCAGTACTTC.